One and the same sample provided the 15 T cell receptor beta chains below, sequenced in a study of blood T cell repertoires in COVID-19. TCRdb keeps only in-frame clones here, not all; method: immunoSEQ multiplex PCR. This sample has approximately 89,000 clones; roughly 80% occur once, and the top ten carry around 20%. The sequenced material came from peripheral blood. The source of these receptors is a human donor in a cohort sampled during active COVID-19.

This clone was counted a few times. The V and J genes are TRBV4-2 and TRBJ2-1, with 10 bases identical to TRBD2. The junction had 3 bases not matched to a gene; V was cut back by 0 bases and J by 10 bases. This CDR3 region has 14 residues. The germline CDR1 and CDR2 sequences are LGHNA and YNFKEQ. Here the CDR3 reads CASSQELAGQEQFF. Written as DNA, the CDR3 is TGTGCCAGCAGCCAAGAACTAGCGGGACAGGAGCAGTTCTTC.

CDR3 sequence (DNA): TGTGCCAGCAGTTACCAGGGGTGGCAAATCGGAAACACTGAAGCTTTCTTT. This encodes CASSYQGWQIGNTEAFF. The chain is built from TRBV6-2 or TRBV6-3 and TRBJ1-1; D possibly corresponds to TRBD1 (6 bases). This CDR3 region has 17 residues. V lost 2 bases and J lost 2, with 18 bases in between. Germline CDR1 MNHEY, CDR2 SVGEGT.

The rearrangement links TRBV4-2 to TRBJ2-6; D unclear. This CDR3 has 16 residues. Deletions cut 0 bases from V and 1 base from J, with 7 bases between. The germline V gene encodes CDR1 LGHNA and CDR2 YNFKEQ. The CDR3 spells CASSQDAGSGANVLTF. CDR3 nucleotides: TGTGCCAGCAGCCAAGATGCCGGGTCTGGGGCCAACGTCCTGACTTTC.

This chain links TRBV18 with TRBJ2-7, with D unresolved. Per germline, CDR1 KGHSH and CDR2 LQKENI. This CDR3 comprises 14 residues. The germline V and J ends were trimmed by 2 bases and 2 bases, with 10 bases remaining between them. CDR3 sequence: CASSPGSSTYEQYF. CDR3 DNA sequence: TGTGCCAGCTCACCAGGTTCATCTACCTACGAGCAGTACTTC.

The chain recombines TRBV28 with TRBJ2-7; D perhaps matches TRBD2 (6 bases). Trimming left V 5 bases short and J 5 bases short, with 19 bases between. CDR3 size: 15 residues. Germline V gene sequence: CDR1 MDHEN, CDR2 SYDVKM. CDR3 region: CASSPHTGERDEQYF. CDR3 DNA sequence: TGTGCCAGCAGTCCACACACGGGAGAGAGGGACGAGCAGTACTTC.

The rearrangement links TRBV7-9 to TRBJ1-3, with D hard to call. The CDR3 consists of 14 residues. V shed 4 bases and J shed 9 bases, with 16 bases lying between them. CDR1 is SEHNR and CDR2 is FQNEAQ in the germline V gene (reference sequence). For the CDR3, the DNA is TGTGCCAGCAGCTCGATCGGACTGGCAGGCACCATATATTTT. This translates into CASSSIGLAGTIYF.

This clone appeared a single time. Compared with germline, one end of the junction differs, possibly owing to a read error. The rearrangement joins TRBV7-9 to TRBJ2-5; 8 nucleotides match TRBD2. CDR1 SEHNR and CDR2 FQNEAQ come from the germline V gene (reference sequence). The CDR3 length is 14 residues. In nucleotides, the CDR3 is TGTGCCAGCAGCTTAGAAGCGGGAGCCTCCGGGACCCACTTC. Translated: CASSLEAGASGTHF.

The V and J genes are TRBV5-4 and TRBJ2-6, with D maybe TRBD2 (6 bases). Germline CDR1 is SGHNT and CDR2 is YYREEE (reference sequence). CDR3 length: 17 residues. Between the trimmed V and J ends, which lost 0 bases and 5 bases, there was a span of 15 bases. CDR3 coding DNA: TGTGCCAGCAGCTTGGAGGGCGGGATATGGAGGGCCAACGTCCTGACTTTC. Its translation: CASSLEGGIWRANVLTF.

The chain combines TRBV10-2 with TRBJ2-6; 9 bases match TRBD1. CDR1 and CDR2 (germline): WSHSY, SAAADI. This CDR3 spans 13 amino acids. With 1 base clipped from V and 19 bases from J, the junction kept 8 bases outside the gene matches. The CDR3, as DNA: TGCGCCAGCAGTGAGTGGGGGCCGGGACAGGGAACTTTC. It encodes CASSEWGPGQGTF.

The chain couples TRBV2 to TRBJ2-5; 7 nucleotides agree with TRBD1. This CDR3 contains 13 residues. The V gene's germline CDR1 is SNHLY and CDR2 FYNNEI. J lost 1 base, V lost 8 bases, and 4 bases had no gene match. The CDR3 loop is CASGGTVQETQYF. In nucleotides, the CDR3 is TGTGCCAGCGGTGGGACAGTCCAAGAGACCCAGTACTTC. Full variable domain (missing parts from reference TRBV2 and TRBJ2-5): EPEVTQTPSHQVTQMGQEVILRCVPISNHLYFYWYRQILGQKVEFLVSFYNNEISEKSEIFDDQFSVERPDGSNFTLKIRSTKLEDSAMYFCASGGTVQETQYFGPGTRLLVL.

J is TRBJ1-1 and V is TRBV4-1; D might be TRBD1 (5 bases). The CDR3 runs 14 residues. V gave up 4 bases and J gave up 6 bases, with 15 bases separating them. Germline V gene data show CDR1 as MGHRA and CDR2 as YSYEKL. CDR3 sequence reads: CASSRSSGSSEAFF. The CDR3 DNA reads TGCGCCAGCAGCCGCAGCTCAGGGTCCTCTGAAGCTTTCTTT.

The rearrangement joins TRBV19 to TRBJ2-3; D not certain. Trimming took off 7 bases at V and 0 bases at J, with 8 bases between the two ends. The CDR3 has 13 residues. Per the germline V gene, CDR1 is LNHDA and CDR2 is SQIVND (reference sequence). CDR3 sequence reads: CASKLYSTDTQYF. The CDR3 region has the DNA TGTGCCAGTAAACTATACAGCACAGATACGCAGTATTTT.

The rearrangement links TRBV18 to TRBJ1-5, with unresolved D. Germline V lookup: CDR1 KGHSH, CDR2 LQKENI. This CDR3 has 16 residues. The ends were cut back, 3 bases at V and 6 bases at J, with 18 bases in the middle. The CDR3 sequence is CASSPNDAELGQPQHF. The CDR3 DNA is TGTGCCAGCTCACCGAATGACGCGGAGCTAGGTCAGCCCCAGCATTTT.

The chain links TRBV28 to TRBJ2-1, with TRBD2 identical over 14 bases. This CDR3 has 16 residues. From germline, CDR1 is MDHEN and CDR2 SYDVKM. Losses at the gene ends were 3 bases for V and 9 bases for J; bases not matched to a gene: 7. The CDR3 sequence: CASSLMGLAGVAEQFF. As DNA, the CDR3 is TGTGCCAGCAGTTTGATGGGACTAGCGGGAGTTGCTGAGCAGTTCTTC.

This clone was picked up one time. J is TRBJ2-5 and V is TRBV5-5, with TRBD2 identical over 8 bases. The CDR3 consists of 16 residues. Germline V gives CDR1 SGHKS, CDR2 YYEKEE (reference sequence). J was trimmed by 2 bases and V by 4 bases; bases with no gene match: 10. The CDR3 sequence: CASSSGGTSGQETQYF. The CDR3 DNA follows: TGTGCCAGCAGCAGCGGAGGGACTAGTGGGCAAGAGACCCAGTACTTC.